This T cell receptor (beta chain) was identified during a study of technical replicates of blood from several donors. Sequencing used immunoSEQ multiplex PCR; TCRdb keeps in-frame clones, though not all of them. The sample has about 76,000 clones; almost 98% are singletons. The CDR3 is 14 amino acids. Trimming cost V 0 bases and J 3 bases, with 9 bases left between them. Germline V lookup: CDR1 MNHEY, CDR2 SVGAGI. This receptor was identified in a human donor in good health. The sequenced sample was T cells isolated from PBMCs. V is TRBV6-5 and J is TRBJ2-7; tentatively, D is TRBD2 (5 bases). This chain's CDR3 is CASSYSVGIYEQYF. The CDR3 coding sequence is TGTGCCAGCAGTTACTCTGTCGGGATCTACGAGCAGTACTTC.